This TCR beta chain was captured in a study of persistence of HIV-infected CD4 T cells. Looking at the study overall: Blood samples, up to roughly 200 mL, came from multiple time points, except a couple of leukapheresis donors sampled once.

Stimulation used approximately 9.1 ug/mL lysate from CMV-infected fibroblasts. Sorted nonresponding memory CD4+ T cells were CD40L-negative, CD69-negative, CD45RO-high. For less than 20 hours, CD8-depleted PBMCs received anti-CD28/CD49d costimulation, a CD40-blocking antibody and enfuvirtide. For this clone: Its antigen is still unknown.

The germline gives CDR1 SGHTA, CDR2 FQGNSA. The CDR3 is 15 residues long. The germline V and J ends were trimmed by 3 bases and 4 bases, with 15 bases remaining between them. Sequencing used immunoSEQ version 4 in survey mode. Using immunoSEQ multiplex PCR, the repertoire was profiled, and TCRdb retains in-frame clones only, with some absent. The table includes fewer than 30,000 clones, 82% detected once. This receptor was taken from an adult man with HIV who was CMV-seropositive. The chain couples TRBV7-2 to TRBJ2-5; D ambiguous. Sequenced material: CD4+ T cells sorted from PBMCs after 18-hour stimulation, taken from a patient who received antiretroviral therapy. CDR3 DNA: TGTGCCAGCAGCTTGCCGGGCCCCCCGGGAGAGACCCAGTACTTC. Its translation is CASSLPGPPGETQYF.